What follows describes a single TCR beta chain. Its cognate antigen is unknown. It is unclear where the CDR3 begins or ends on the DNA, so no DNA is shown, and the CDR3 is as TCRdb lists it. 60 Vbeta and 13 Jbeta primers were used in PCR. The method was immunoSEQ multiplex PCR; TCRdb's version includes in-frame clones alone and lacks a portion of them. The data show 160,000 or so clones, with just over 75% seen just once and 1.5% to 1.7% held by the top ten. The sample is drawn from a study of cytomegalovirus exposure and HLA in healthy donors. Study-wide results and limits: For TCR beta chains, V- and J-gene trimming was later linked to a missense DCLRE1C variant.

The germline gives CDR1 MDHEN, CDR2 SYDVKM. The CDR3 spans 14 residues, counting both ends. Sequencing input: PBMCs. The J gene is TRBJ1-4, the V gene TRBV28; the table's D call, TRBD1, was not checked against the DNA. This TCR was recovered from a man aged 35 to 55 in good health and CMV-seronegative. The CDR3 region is CASSFGAGAKNLVF.